This entry lists 25 T cell receptor beta chains sequenced from one sample in a study of blood T cell repertoires in COVID-19. Sequenced by immunoSEQ multiplex PCR; TCRdb stores in-frame clones only, minus some. The table includes under 150,000 clones, under 80% detected once. Sequenced: peripheral blood. Receptors originate from a man aged 80 or over with acute or convalescent COVID-19.

V is TRBV2 and J is TRBJ1-1; TRBD1 is a possible D gene (5 bases). This CDR3 comprises 13 residues. Germline CDR1 and CDR2: SNHLY and FYNNEI. V was cut by 8 bases and J by 1 base, with 11 bases left in between. CDR3 nucleotides: TGTGCCAGCCAGAGACAGACGAACACTGAAGCTTTCTTT. This translates into CASQRQTNTEAFF.

This chain joins TRBV20-1 and TRBJ2-2; the D gene is possibly TRBD1 (5 bases). The V and J ends lost 3 bases and 0 bases respectively, with 11 bases between them. CDR3 length equals 15 residues. Germline V lookup: CDR1 DFQATT, CDR2 SNEGSKA (reference sequence). The CDR3 coding sequence is TGCAGTGCTAGTGGGGCAGGGTCGAACACCGGGGAGCTGTTTTTT. It translates to CSASGAGSNTGELFF.

CDR3 amino acids: CASSIGGEKLFF. In DNA form, the CDR3 reads TGTGCCAGTAGTATAGGGGGCGAAAAACTGTTTTTT. The V gene is TRBV19, the J gene TRBJ1-4, with D tentatively TRBD1 (5 bases). This CDR3 spans 12 amino acids. The germline V and J ends were trimmed by 1 base and 8 bases, with 5 bases remaining between them. CDR1 LNHDA and CDR2 SQIVND come from the germline V gene (reference sequence).

This chain connects TRBV6-5 to TRBJ2-3, with TRBD1 matching 7 bases. V shed 6 bases, J shed 2 bases, and the junction held 5 bases outside the gene matches. The CDR3 extends over 14 amino acids. In germline, CDR1 is MNHEY, CDR2 SVGAGI. CDR3 DNA: TGTGCCAGCAGACCGGGACAGCACACAGATACGCAGTATTTT. It yields the protein CASRPGQHTDTQYF.

The chain carries TRBV14 and TRBJ1-1; no reliable D call. The V end lost 4 bases, the J end lost 5 bases, and 14 bases lay between the germline ends. This CDR3 spans 14 amino acids. Germline V lookup: CDR1 SGHDN, CDR2 FVKESK. The CDR3 region is CASSPRPGDTEAFF. Written as DNA, the CDR3 is TGTGCCAGCAGCCCCCGCCCAGGTGATACTGAAGCTTTCTTT.

This clone was seen only once. The chain has TRBV19 and TRBJ1-6, with 7 nucleotides matching TRBD1. The CDR3 extends over 14 amino acids. CDR1 is LNHDA and CDR2 is SQIVND in the germline V gene (reference sequence). J lost 7 bases, V lost 8 bases, and 8 bases had no gene match. CDR3 region: CASSTGSGNSPLHF. Written as DNA, the CDR3 is TGTGCCAGTTCGACAGGGTCCGGGAATTCACCCCTCCACTTT.

The chain combines TRBV11-3 with TRBJ2-2, with 11 bases lining up with TRBD1. The J segment lost 5 bases and the V segment lost 5 bases, leaving 4 bases of the junction unmatched. CDR3 length: 15 residues. Germline loops: CDR1 SGHNT, CDR2 YENEEA. The CDR3 coding sequence is TGTGCCAGCAGCCGGGGACAGGGGGGGACCGGGGAGCTGTTTTTT. Translated: CASSRGQGGTGELFF.

This chain uses TRBV7-9 with TRBJ2-1; D may be TRBD1 (7 bases). In germline, CDR1 is SEHNR, CDR2 FQNEAQ (reference sequence). The V end was cut by 7 bases, the J end by 2 bases, with 15 bases between. This CDR3 has 15 residues. The CDR3 region is CASTIGGTAYNEQFF. In DNA, the CDR3 is TGTGCCAGCACCATAGGCGGGACAGCCTACAATGAGCAGTTCTTC. The whole variable domain, remainder taken from reference TRBV7-9 and TRBJ2-1, is DTGVSQNPRHKITKRGQNVTFRCDPISEHNRLYWYRQTLGQGPEFLTYFQNEAQLEKSRLLSDRFSAERPKGSFSTLEIQRTEQGDSAMYLCASTIGGTAYNEQFFGPGTRLTVL.

This chain links TRBV6-2 or TRBV6-3 with TRBJ2-3, with 14 bases lining up with TRBD2. CDR1 and CDR2 from the germline V gene are MNHEY and SVGEGT. There are 21 residues in the CDR3. The V segment lost 3 bases and the J segment 2 bases; nucleotides outside the gene matches: 16. The CDR3 sequence: CASSYSQPGTSGGISTDTQYF. The CDR3 DNA reads TGTGCCAGCAGTTATTCCCAACCCGGGACTAGCGGGGGAATTTCCACAGATACGCAGTATTTT.

This clone showed up many times. Within the sample, other DNA sequences also encode this same CDR3. The chain links TRBV12-3 or TRBV12-4 to TRBJ2-5; D not certain. The V and J ends lost 3 bases and 5 bases respectively, with 4 bases between them. The length of the CDR3 is 11 residues. The CDR3 DNA reads TGTGCCAGCAGTTTCGGGGAGACCCAGTACTTC. It translates to CASSFGETQYF.

The CDR3 coding sequence is TGTGCCAGCAGCCAAGACGGTAATCAGCCCCAGCATTTT. Translation gives CASSQDGNQPQHF. The chain couples TRBV14 to TRBJ1-5; D not certain. This CDR3 has 13 amino acids. V was shortened by 0 bases and J by 4 bases, with 4 bases between the two germline ends. The germline V gene has CDR1 SGHDN and CDR2 FVKESK.

The chain combines TRBV7-2 with TRBJ1-2, with TRBD1 matching 8 bases. This CDR3 is built from 15 residues. The V and J ends lost 3 bases and 6 bases, in that order; junction bases with no gene match: 9. CDR1 is SGHTA, CDR2 FQGNSA, per germline. CDR3 amino acids: CASSFLDRGLNGYTF. The CDR3 bases are TGTGCCAGCAGCTTCTTAGACAGGGGCTTGAATGGCTACACCTTC.

The CDR3, as DNA: TGTGCCAGCAGCTTCGACAGGGGGCTGGATACGCAGTATTTT. This encodes CASSFDRGLDTQYF. The chain is built from TRBV11-2 and TRBJ2-3; TRBD1 matches at 10 bases. The CDR3 consists of 14 residues. Germline V gene sequence: CDR1 SGHAT, CDR2 FQNNGV. The V gene end was trimmed by 3 bases and the J gene end by 6 bases; junction bases not matched to a gene: 3.

V and J are TRBV5-4 and TRBJ1-4; D possibly corresponds to TRBD1 (5 bases). Germline V gene lookup returns CDR1 SGHNT and CDR2 YYREEE (reference sequence). The CDR3 has 14 amino acids. The ends were cut back, 2 bases at V and 7 bases at J, with 12 bases in the middle. CDR3 DNA sequence: TGTGCCAGCAGCTTCCAGGGCGCTTCTGAAAAACTGTTTTTT. Encoded protein: CASSFQGASEKLFF.

This clone has a handful of counts. The chain couples TRBV2 to TRBJ2-1; no definite D call. Trimming took off 8 bases at V and 9 bases at J, with 11 bases between the two ends. The CDR3 is made up of 11 amino acids. CDR1 and CDR2 from the germline V gene are SNHLY and FYNNEI. The CDR3 nucleotides read TGTGCCAGCGCTAAAGCAACTGAGCAGTTCTTC. The encoded protein is CASAKATEQFF.

CDR3 region: CASSGHRDRAAYGYTF. CDR3 DNA sequence: TGTGCCAGCAGCGGACACCGGGACAGGGCGGCCTATGGCTACACCTTC. The chain is built from TRBV5-4 and TRBJ1-2; 9 bases are shared with TRBD1. Germline CDR1 reads SGHNT; CDR2 reads YYREEE (reference sequence). The CDR3 loop spans 16 amino acids. Germline trimming cut 4 bases from V and 4 bases from J; bases unmatched to any gene: 11. The full variable domain, completed using reference TRBV5-4 and TRBJ1-2, is ETGVTQSPTHLIKTRGQQVTLRCSSQSGHNTVSWYQQALGQGPQFIFQYYREEENGRGNFPPRFSGLQFPNYSSELNVNALELDDSALYLCASSGHRDRAAYGYTFGSGTRLTVV.

The CDR3 is CAIRGAGTGGTGELFF. Here the CDR3 DNA reads TGTGCCATCAGGGGCGCGGGGACAGGGGGCACCGGGGAGCTGTTTTTT. V and J are TRBV10-3 and TRBJ2-2, with 11 bases aligning to TRBD1. The CDR3 length is 16 residues. V was clipped by 6 bases and J by 4 bases; unmatched bases: 7. Germline lookup yields CDR1 ENHRY and CDR2 SYGVKD.

This chain links TRBV10-3 with TRBJ1-5; 9 positions agree with TRBD1. Trimming took 7 bases from V and 6 from J; bases not matched to a gene: 10. The CDR3 runs to 15 residues. Germline assignment: CDR1 ENHRY and CDR2 SYGVKD. As DNA, the CDR3 is TGTGCCATCAAAGTCGGGGACAGGGATCGTCAGCCCCAGCATTTT. This codes for CAIKVGDRDRQPQHF.

The chain links TRBV5-1 to TRBJ2-1; 9 bases are a match to TRBD1. The germline gives CDR1 SGHRS, CDR2 YFSETQ. The CDR3 totals 17 residues. Unmatched junction bases numbered 14, after V lost 4 bases and J lost 6 bases. In DNA form, the CDR3 reads TGCGCCAGCAGCGGAACCTTAACCGGGACAGGGTTCAATGAGCAGTTCTTC. Translating gives CASSGTLTGTGFNEQFF.

V is TRBV3-1 (or the pseudogene TRBV3-2) and J is TRBJ2-7; TRBD1 might be the D (5 bases). The CDR3 has 14 amino acids. Trimming cost V 0 bases and J 2 bases, with 8 bases left between them. The germline V gene has CDR1 LGHDT and CDR2 YNNKEL (reference sequence). The CDR3 DNA reads as TGTGCCAGCAGCCAAGAAGGGGTCCCCTACGAGCAGTACTTC. This encodes CASSQEGVPYEQYF.

The chain recombines TRBV4-2 with TRBJ2-2, with 9 bases lining up with TRBD1. The CDR3 contains 17 residues. With 4 bases clipped from V and 0 bases from J, the junction kept 6 bases outside the gene matches. CDR1 is LGHNA, CDR2 YNFKEQ, per germline. The CDR3 spells CASSPWTGDPNTGELFF. The CDR3 bases are TGTGCCAGCAGCCCGTGGACAGGGGACCCGAACACCGGGGAGCTGTTTTTT.

This clone has just a few counts. CDR3 residues: CASSQDPSGGEQYF. The CDR3 DNA reads TGTGCCAGCAGCCAAGACCCCTCCGGGGGCGAGCAGTACTTC. The V and J genes are TRBV3-1 (or the pseudogene TRBV3-2) and TRBJ2-7; perhaps TRBD2 as D (6 bases). CDR3 length: 14 amino acids. Germline assignment: CDR1 LGHDT and CDR2 YNNKEL (reference sequence). V was clipped by 0 bases and J by 6 bases, with 12 bases between them.

V is TRBV4-3 and J is TRBJ1-4, with 10 bases matching TRBD1. The CDR3 has 14 residues. Germline CDR1 LGHNA, CDR2 YSLEER. Trimming cost V 4 bases and J 6 bases; bases outside gene matches: 2. CDR3 sequence reads: CASSRTGGYEKLFF. Written as DNA, the CDR3 is TGCGCCAGCAGCCGGACAGGGGGTTATGAAAAACTGTTTTTT.

The V and J genes are TRBV3-1 (or the pseudogene TRBV3-2) and TRBJ1-6, with 8 bases that match TRBD1. With 6 bases clipped from V and 5 bases from J, the junction kept 3 bases outside the gene matches. CDR1 LGHDT and CDR2 YNNKEL come from the germline V gene (reference sequence). The CDR3 totals 14 residues. CDR3 nucleotide sequence: TGTGCCAGCAGAAGGACAGGGAATAATTCACCCCTCCACTTT. It specifies CASRRTGNNSPLHF.

The CDR3 DNA is TGTGCCAGCAGTGTGTGGGCTAGCGGGGGGCAGGGCGGATCTGAGCAGTTCTTC. Translating it yields CASSVWASGGQGGSEQFF. The chain combines TRBV2 with TRBJ2-1; 11 bases are shared with TRBD2. This CDR3 has 18 residues. V shed 4 bases, J shed 9 bases, and the junction held 17 bases outside the gene matches. Looked up from germline, CDR1 is SNHLY and CDR2 is FYNNEI.